The 21 T cell receptor beta chains below come from one sample, sequenced in a study of blood T cell repertoires in COVID-19. TCRdb's table, derived via immunoSEQ multiplex PCR, lists solely in-frame clones and lacks some. The sample comprises about 110,000 clones, about three quarters of which are singletons, and roughly 6% rests with the top ten. The sequenced sample consisted of peripheral blood. The receptors were sampled from a man at least 80 years old with COVID-19, enrolled during active disease.

V is TRBV14 and J is TRBJ2-1; TRBD2 agrees at 9 bases. The junction had 8 bases not matched to a gene; V was cut back by 3 bases and J by 5 bases. Per the germline V gene, CDR1 is SGHDN and CDR2 is FVKESK. CDR3 length equals 16 residues. CDR3 in amino acids: CASSQIGLANNNEQFF. As DNA, the CDR3 is TGTGCCAGCAGCCAGATAGGACTAGCGAATAACAATGAGCAGTTCTTC.

The rearrangement links TRBV27 to TRBJ2-5; the match to TRBD2 covers 7 bases. Germline-derived CDR1 and CDR2 are MNHEY and SMNVEV (reference sequence). The ends lost 8 bases at V and 3 bases at J; junction bases unmatched: 12. The CDR3 is 15 residues long. DNA for the CDR3: TGTGCCAGCTCCCCCGTCGCCAGCGGGGAAGAGACCCAGTACTTC. Translation: CASSPVASGEETQYF.

The chain carries TRBV24-1 and TRBJ2-1; 10 nucleotides match TRBD2. V shed 3 bases, J shed 6 bases, and the junction held 7 bases outside the gene matches. The CDR3 sequence is 16 residues long. CDR1 and CDR2 from the germline V gene are KGHDR and SFDVKD. The CDR3 here is CATSDLGVAGGNEQFF. CDR3 DNA: TGTGCCACCAGTGATCTCGGGGTAGCGGGAGGCAATGAGCAGTTCTTC.

CDR3 residues: CASRSTGTGASPLHF. The CDR3 nucleotides are TGTGCCAGCAGGTCGACCGGGACAGGGGCTTCACCCCTCCACTTT. This chain links TRBV11-2 with TRBJ1-6, with TRBD1 identical over 10 bases. Germline V gives CDR1 SGHAT, CDR2 FQNNGV. With 6 bases clipped from V and 9 bases from J, the junction kept 8 bases outside the gene matches. CDR3 length equals 15 residues.

This clone showed up just once. The J gene is TRBJ2-3, the V gene TRBV5-1; 7 bases line up with TRBD1. The CDR3 loop spans 14 amino acids. Germline CDR1 SGHRS, CDR2 YFSETQ. The V segment lost 3 bases and the J segment 2 bases; nucleotides outside the gene matches: 3. CDR3 in amino acids: CASSSTGATDTQYF. CDR3 bases: TGCGCCAGCAGCTCAACAGGGGCCACAGATACGCAGTATTTT.

The chain has TRBV5-1 and TRBJ2-5, with 8 nucleotides matching TRBD1. V was clipped by 0 bases and J by 5 bases; unmatched bases: 6. CDR3 length: 15 amino acids. The V gene's germline CDR1 is SGHRS and CDR2 YFSETQ. CDR3 in DNA: TGCGCCAGCAGCTTGGCGCCAGGGGGCCGGGAGACCCAGTACTTC. It codes for CASSLAPGGRETQYF.

The chain recombines TRBV15 with TRBJ1-2; 9 bases are shared with TRBD1. The CDR3 is made up of 14 amino acids. Germline CDR1 LNHNV, CDR2 YYDKDF (reference sequence). V lost 5 bases and J lost 1; bases outside the gene matches: 2. This chain's CDR3 is CATSEDRGNYGYTF. DNA for the CDR3: TGTGCCACCAGCGAGGACAGGGGTAACTATGGCTACACCTTC.

V usage is TRBV9 and J usage is TRBJ2-5; 12 nucleotides agree with TRBD1. Trimming removed 3 bases from V and 4 bases from J; junction bases left unmatched: 4. The CDR3 runs 15 residues. Germline CDR1 SGDLS, CDR2 YYNGEE. DNA of the CDR3: TGTGCCAGCAGCGCGGGACAGGGGGCTTTAGAGACCCAGTACTTC. Protein: CASSAGQGALETQYF. The whole variable domain, remainder taken from reference TRBV9 and TRBJ2-5, is DSGVTQTPKHLITATGQRVTLRCSPRSGDLSVYWYQQSLDQGLQFLIQYYNGEERAKGNILERFSAQQFPDLHSELNLSSLELGDSALYFCASSAGQGALETQYFGPGTRLLVL.

Only one count was recorded for this clone. This chain joins TRBV7-9 and TRBJ1-6, with D tentatively TRBD1 (5 bases). This CDR3 spans 14 amino acids. The V gene's germline CDR1 is SEHNR and CDR2 FQNEAQ (reference sequence). The V and J ends lost 5 bases and 9 bases respectively, with 14 bases between them. The CDR3 protein is CASSRPLGGSPLHF. In DNA, the CDR3 is TGTGCCAGCAGCCGACCTCTGGGGGGTTCACCCCTCCACTTT. Complete variable domain (other parts from reference TRBV7-9 and TRBJ1-6): DTGVSQNPRHKITKRGQNVTFRCDPISEHNRLYWYRQTLGQGPEFLTYFQNEAQLEKSRLLSDRFSAERPKGSFSTLEIQRTEQGDSAMYLCASSRPLGGSPLHFGNGTRLTVT.

The V and J genes are TRBV5-1 and TRBJ2-6; 7 bases are a match to TRBD1. This CDR3 has 18 residues. Germline V gene data show CDR1 as SGHRS and CDR2 as YFSETQ. The V gene end was trimmed by 4 bases and the J gene end by 2 bases; junction bases not matched to a gene: 12. CDR3 protein: CASSPWTGGSPGANVLTF. Here the CDR3 DNA reads TGCGCCAGCAGCCCGTGGACAGGTGGTAGTCCTGGGGCCAACGTCCTGACTTTC.

This chain joins TRBV12-5 and TRBJ2-7; 9 nucleotides align to TRBD1. The trim removed 0 bases at V and 5 bases at J, leaving 11 bases unmatched. Germline CDR1 is LGHNT and CDR2 is FRNRAP. This CDR3 is 17 amino acids long. The CDR3 nucleotides read TGTGCTAGTGGTTTGGTTTCCGGGACAGGGATTACCCACGAGCAGTACTTC. Translated: CASGLVSGTGITHEQYF.

The rearrangement links TRBV27 to TRBJ2-5; the D gene is possibly TRBD1 (5 bases). V lost 5 bases and J 5 bases, leaving 12 bases between the germline ends. The CDR3 length is 13 residues. The germline CDR1 and CDR2 sequences are MNHEY and SMNVEV (reference sequence). CDR3 region: CASSLDSAETQYF. In nucleotides, the CDR3 is TGTGCCAGCAGTCTCGACAGTGCTGAGACCCAGTACTTC.

The rearrangement links TRBV9 to TRBJ2-5; TRBD2 agrees at 8 bases. The CDR3 has 15 amino acids. V gave up 3 bases and J gave up 1 base; unmatched junction bases: 5. Germline loops: CDR1 SGDLS, CDR2 YYNGEE. This CDR3 reads CASSGLAGLQETQYF. CDR3 DNA sequence: TGTGCCAGCAGCGGGCTAGCGGGCCTCCAAGAGACCCAGTACTTC.

CDR3 sequence reads: CSVDSGIKYEQYF. Written as DNA, the CDR3 is TGCAGCGTTGATTCCGGGATCAAATACGAGCAGTACTTC. This chain uses TRBV29-1 with TRBJ2-7; the D gene is possibly TRBD2 (5 bases). V gave up 3 bases and J gave up 4 bases, with 13 bases separating them. Germline V CDR1 and CDR2: SQVTM, ANQGSEA. The CDR3 is made up of 13 amino acids.

This chain links TRBV19 with TRBJ2-2; a weak D match, TRBD1 (6 bases). Trimming removed 7 bases from V and 5 bases from J, with 17 bases in between. The germline gives CDR1 LNHDA, CDR2 SQIVND (reference sequence). CDR3 length equals 15 residues. CDR3: CASTSGGRGTGELFF. The DNA of the CDR3 is TGTGCCAGTACCAGTGGGGGCCGTGGGACCGGGGAGCTGTTTTTT.

The chain joins TRBV19 to TRBJ2-7, with a tentative D call TRBD2 (6 bases). The CDR3 is 16 residues long. Between the trimmed V and J ends, which lost 4 bases and 3 bases, there was a span of 19 bases. Germline V gene lookup returns CDR1 LNHDA and CDR2 SQIVND (reference sequence). The CDR3 sequence: CASSTPLPGTLYEQYF. CDR3 nucleotide sequence: TGTGCCAGTAGTACACCCCTTCCCGGGACTCTCTACGAGCAGTACTTC.

V usage is TRBV7-3 and J usage is TRBJ2-3, with 8 bases matching TRBD2. Germline loops: CDR1 SGHTA, CDR2 FQGTGA. CDR3 length: 16 amino acids. V shed 4 bases, J shed 2 bases, and the junction held 8 bases outside the gene matches. The CDR3 region has the DNA TGTGCCAGCAGCTCTTCTAGCGGGTCAAACACAGATACGCAGTATTTT. It encodes CASSSSSGSNTDTQYF.

The genes are TRBV7-2 and TRBJ1-5, with 7 nucleotides matching TRBD1. Germline-derived CDR1 and CDR2 are SGHTA and FQGNSA. CDR3 length: 13 amino acids. Trimming took 5 bases from V and 7 from J; bases not matched to a gene: 5. The CDR3 sequence is CASSPDREQPQHF. As DNA, the CDR3 is TGTGCCAGCAGCCCTGACAGGGAACAGCCCCAGCATTTT. The full variable domain, rest sourced from reference TRBV7-2 and TRBJ1-5, is GAGVSQSPSNKVTEKGKDVELRCDPISGHTALYWYRQSLGQGLEFLIYFQGNSAPDKSGLPSDRFSAERTGGSVSTLTIQRTQQEDSAVYLCASSPDREQPQHFGDGTRLSIL.

The chain employs TRBV28 and TRBJ1-4; 9 bases line up with TRBD1. V gave up 5 bases and J gave up 12 bases; unmatched junction bases: 7. Germline V gene lookup returns CDR1 MDHEN and CDR2 SYDVKM. The CDR3 is 13 amino acids. CDR3 sequence (DNA): TGTGCCAGCAGTGTGGACAGGGGAGGCGAACTGTTTTTT. It yields the protein CASSVDRGGELFF. The complete variable domain, with remaining parts taken from reference TRBV28 and TRBJ1-4, reads DVKVTQSSRYLVKRTGEKVFLECVQDMDHENMFWYRQDPGLGLRLIYFSYDVKMKEKGDIPEGYSVSREKKERFSLILESASTNQTSMYLCASSVDRGGELFFGSGTQLSVL.

The V and J genes are TRBV28 and TRBJ2-1; 12 bases are a match to TRBD2. This CDR3 has 16 amino acids. V trimming: 7 bases; J trimming: 7 bases; junction bases outside the gene matches: 11. Per the germline V gene, CDR1 is MDHEN and CDR2 is SYDVKM. The CDR3 loop is CASTLGGTSGRNEQFF. As DNA, the CDR3 is TGTGCCAGCACCTTGGGGGGAACTAGCGGGAGGAATGAGCAGTTCTTC. The full variable domain, in which reference TRBV28 and TRBJ2-1 provide the parts outside the CDR3, is DVKVTQSSRYLVKRTGEKVFLECVQDMDHENMFWYRQDPGLGLRLIYFSYDVKMKEKGDIPEGYSVSREKKERFSLILESASTNQTSMYLCASTLGGTSGRNEQFFGPGTRLTVL.

This clone has only a few counts. The chain links TRBV18 to TRBJ2-5, with 8 bases matching TRBD1. Germline trimming cut 3 bases from V and 4 bases from J; bases unmatched to any gene: 4. This CDR3 contains 14 residues. CDR1 and CDR2 (germline): KGHSH, LQKENI. The CDR3 DNA follows: TGTGCCAGCTCACCGGACAGGGCGGGAGAGACCCAGTACTTC. Translated: CASSPDRAGETQYF.